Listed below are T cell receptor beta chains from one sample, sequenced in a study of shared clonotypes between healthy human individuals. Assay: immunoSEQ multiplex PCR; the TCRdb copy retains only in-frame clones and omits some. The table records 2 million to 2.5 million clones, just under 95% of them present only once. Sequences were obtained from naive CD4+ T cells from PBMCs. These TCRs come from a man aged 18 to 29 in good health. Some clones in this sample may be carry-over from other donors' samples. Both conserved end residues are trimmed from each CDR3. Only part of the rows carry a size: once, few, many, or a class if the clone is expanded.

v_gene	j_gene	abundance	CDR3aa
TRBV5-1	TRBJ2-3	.	ASSARTSGTDTQY
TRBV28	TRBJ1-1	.	ASSIKRTEAF
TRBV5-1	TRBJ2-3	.	ASRLLAESTDTQY
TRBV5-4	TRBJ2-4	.	ASSPVGAVKNIQY
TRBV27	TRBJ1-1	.	ASSLTGLRNTEAF
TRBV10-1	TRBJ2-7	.	ASSPGLAVVGQY
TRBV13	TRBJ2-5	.	ASSSSRGVVQETQY
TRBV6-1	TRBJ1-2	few	ASSDRQGASGYT
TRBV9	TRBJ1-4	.	ASSVGGWEVTNEKLF
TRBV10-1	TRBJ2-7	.	ASSARYSFKTGTVAYEQY
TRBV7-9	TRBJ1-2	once	ASSRGNYGYT
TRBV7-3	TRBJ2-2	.	ASSLVGGASTGELF
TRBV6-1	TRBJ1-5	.	ASSEEKPQH
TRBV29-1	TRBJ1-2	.	SGIDSFGYT
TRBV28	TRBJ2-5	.	ASSAGQGTFGTQY
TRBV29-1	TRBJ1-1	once	SLKAEGNTEAF
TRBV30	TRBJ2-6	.	AWSRGGGANVLT
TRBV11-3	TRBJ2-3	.	ASSQGLAESTDTQY
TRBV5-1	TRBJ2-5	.	ASSLAEGRETQY
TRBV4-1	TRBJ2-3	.	ASSPDQLVHTQY
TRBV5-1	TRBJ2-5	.	ASSYLTGQETQY
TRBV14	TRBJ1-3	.	ASSFWTQPKSGNTIY
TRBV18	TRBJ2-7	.	ASSLLNYEQY
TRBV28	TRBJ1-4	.	ASSLRDSANEKLF